Listed below are T cell receptor beta chains from one sample, sequenced in a study of Graves' ophthalmopathy and Graves' hyperthyroidism. TCRdb called the multiplex PCR reads again in MiXCR, with one record for every CDR3 protein. This table holds 900,000 to 1,200,000 distinct CDR3 sequences, about 40% found once. Sequencing was performed on peripheral blood or thyroid tissue (not recorded which). These receptors were collected from an adult man with Graves' hyperthyroidism. Both conserved end residues are part of each CDR3. D genes are given only for firm matches. Clone sizes are given selectively: once, few, many, or a class where the clone is expanded.

clone size	J gene	V gene	D gene	CDR3 protein	CDR3 DNA
few	TRBJ2-5	TRBV14	-	CASSQKEGTQYF	TGTGCCAGCAGCCAAAAGGAGGGGACCCAGTACTTC
many	TRBJ1-5	TRBV5-1	-	CASSLSAGDQPQHF	TGCGCCAGCAGCTTGTCGGCAGGGGATCAGCCCCAGCATTTT
-	TRBJ1-2	TRBV6-5	-	CASSYVVFGYTF	TGTGCCAGCAGTTACGTTGTTTTCGGCTACACCTTC
many	TRBJ1-1	TRBV20-1	TRBD1	CSAHNDRAPGEAFF	TGCAGTGCCCACAACGACAGGGCCCCCGGTGAAGCTTTCTTT
many	TRBJ2-5	TRBV12-3/TRBV12-4	TRBD2	CASSPASGGQETQYF	TGTGCCAGCAGCCCCGCTAGCGGGGGGCAAGAGACCCAGTACTTC
many	TRBJ2-5	TRBV12-3/TRBV12-4	-	CASAGTYQETQYF	TGTGCCAGCGCGGGGACCTACCAAGAGACCCAGTACTTC
many	TRBJ2-2	TRBV7-2	-	CASRREPNTGELFF	TGTGCCAGCCGTAGGGAACCGAACACCGGGGAGCTGTTTTTT
-	TRBJ2-2	TRBV4-1	TRBD1	CASSQGQGNGELFF	TGCGCCAGCAGCCAAGGACAGGGGAACGGGGAGCTGTTTTTT
-	TRBJ1-4	TRBV7-7	-	CASSEGVQGTLFF	TGTGCCAGCAGTGAAGGTGTCCAGGGGACATTGTTTTTT
few	TRBJ1-3	TRBV7-2	-	CASSLEATGRSGNTIYF	TGTGCCAGCAGCTTAGAAGCGACAGGTCGCTCTGGAAACACCATATATTTT
many	TRBJ1-5	TRBV6-6	-	CASSYSSGTNQPQHF	TGTGCCAGCAGTTACTCGAGTGGGACGAATCAGCCCCAGCATTTT
many	TRBJ2-5	TRBV7-6	TRBD1	CASSFRRPGQGNFQETQYF	TGTGCCAGCAGCTTCCGTAGACCGGGACAGGGTAACTTCCAAGAGACCCAGTACTTC
-	TRBJ1-3	TRBV9	-	CASSAKGRNTIYF	TGTGCCAGCAGCGCTAAGGGCAGAAACACCATATATTTT
many	TRBJ2-7	TRBV5-1	TRBD1	CASSWGTGPYEQYF	TGCGCCAGCAGCTGGGGGACAGGGCCCTACGAGCAGTACTTC